Shown below are 18 T cell receptor beta chains from a single sample sequenced in a study of T cell responses to AZD1222 COVID-19 vaccine. Produced via immunoSEQ multiplex PCR; TCRdb's table is partial and in-frame only. The repertoire includes 95,000 to 110,000 clones, 90% of them detected once, and about 5% sits in the top ten. The sequencing here drew on peripheral blood, taken on day 0 of AZD1222 vaccination. The receptors were sampled from an adult in good health.

The J gene is TRBJ2-7, the V gene TRBV30; D is uncertain. V lost 4 bases, J lost 9 bases, and 25 bases lay in between. CDR3 length equals 15 residues. Per germline, CDR1 GTSNPN and CDR2 SVGIG (reference sequence). The CDR3 loop reads CAWTPTGVRPYGQYF. CDR3 bases: TGTGCCTGGACCCCGACTGGGGTTCGCCCCTATGGGCAGTACTTC.

The chain is built from TRBV29-1 and TRBJ2-5, with D unclear. V was trimmed by 1 base and J by 3 bases, leaving 6 bases between them. CDR1 and CDR2 (germline): SQVTM, ANQGSEA. This CDR3 has 12 amino acids. In nucleotides, the CDR3 is TGCAGCGTTGAAGTAGGAGAAGAGACCCAGTACTTC. This encodes CSVEVGEETQYF.

The V gene is TRBV3-1 (or the pseudogene TRBV3-2), the J gene TRBJ1-2; no definite D call. The CDR3 runs 12 residues. Trimming shortened V by 3 bases and J by 8 bases, and 10 bases separated the two germline ends. Germline CDR1 is LGHDT and CDR2 is YNNKEL (reference sequence). The CDR3 DNA is TGTGCCAGCAGCCATAGGTCTTACGGCTACACCTTC. Protein sequence: CASSHRSYGYTF.

The chain recombines TRBV19 with TRBJ2-3, with 13 nucleotides matching TRBD2. Looked up from germline, CDR1 is LNHDA and CDR2 is SQIVND (reference sequence). The CDR3 length is 17 residues. J lost 6 bases, V lost 6 bases, and 12 bases had no gene match. This CDR3 reads CASSLEVGLAGLDTQYF. For the CDR3, the DNA is TGTGCCAGTAGCCTCGAAGTGGGACTAGCGGGGCTGGATACGCAGTATTTT.

This clone was found once. V and J are TRBV7-2 and TRBJ1-1; D is unclear. Germline V CDR1 and CDR2: SGHTA, FQGNSA. This CDR3 is 14 amino acids long. V gave up 4 bases and J gave up 5 bases, with 14 bases separating them. The CDR3 is CASSYTGPRTEAFF. The CDR3 nucleotides are TGTGCCAGCAGCTATACCGGGCCCAGGACTGAAGCTTTCTTT.

The genes are TRBV15 and TRBJ1-5; perhaps TRBD1 as D (5 bases). Germline CDR1 reads LNHNV; CDR2 reads YYDKDF (reference sequence). V was cut by 0 bases and J by 6 bases, with 15 bases left in between. The CDR3 is 16 amino acids. The CDR3, as DNA: TGTGCCACCAGCAGAGATGTCCGGCAGGGTGGTCAGCCCCAGCATTTT. Its protein product is CATSRDVRQGGQPQHF. The full variable domain, its missing parts supplied by reference TRBV15 and TRBJ1-5, is DAMVIQNPRYQVTQFGKPVTLSCSQTLNHNVMYWYQQKSSQAPKLLFHYYDKDFNNEADTPDNFQSRRPNTSFCFLDIRSPGLGDTAMYLCATSRDVRQGGQPQHFGDGTRLSIL.

This clone is medium-sized. This chain uses TRBV6-2 or TRBV6-3 with TRBJ1-1, with a possible D match to TRBD1 (5 bases). Deletions cut 5 bases from V and 2 bases from J, with 9 bases between. This CDR3 contains 13 residues. Germline CDR1 and CDR2: MNHEY and SVGEGT. The CDR3 sequence: CASSLRDNTEAFF. In DNA, the CDR3 is TGTGCCAGCAGTCTCCGGGACAACACTGAAGCTTTCTTT.

The chain is built from TRBV15 and TRBJ2-2; 7 bases align to TRBD2. The CDR3 is made up of 15 amino acids. The J segment lost 7 bases and the V segment lost 0 bases, leaving 5 bases of the junction unmatched. Germline CDR1 reads LNHNV; CDR2 reads YYDKDF (reference sequence). The CDR3 protein is CATSRDRGRGGELFF. The CDR3 DNA sequence: TGTGCCACCAGCAGAGATCGGGGGAGGGGCGGGGAGCTGTTTTTT.

The rearrangement links TRBV2 to TRBJ2-7; no reliable D call. Germline assignment: CDR1 SNHLY and CDR2 FYNNEI. This CDR3 region has 15 residues. V gave up 1 base and J gave up 3 bases, with 13 bases separating them. CDR3 DNA sequence: TGTGCCAGCAGTGAAGGGCCAGGCGCATTCTACGAGCAGTACTTC. Translated, it gives CASSEGPGAFYEQYF.

The V and J genes are TRBV19 and TRBJ2-1, with 9 bases matching TRBD2. The CDR3 runs 15 residues. Germline lookup yields CDR1 LNHDA and CDR2 SQIVND (reference sequence). V dropped 4 bases and J dropped 0; count of bases not matched to a gene: 1. The CDR3 DNA is TGTGCCAGTAGTACTAGCGGGGACTCCTACAATGAGCAGTTCTTC. This sequence encodes CASSTSGDSYNEQFF.

V usage is TRBV9 and J usage is TRBJ2-3; no definite D call. This CDR3 is 14 amino acids long. V gave up 3 bases and J gave up 2 bases, with 10 bases separating them. CDR1 and CDR2 from the germline V gene are SGDLS and YYNGEE. The CDR3 DNA is TGTGCCAGCAGCGCAACAGCTAACACAGATACGCAGTATTTT. Protein: CASSATANTDTQYF.

The rearrangement joins TRBV6-2 or TRBV6-3 to TRBJ2-7, with a tentative D call TRBD1 (6 bases). The CDR3 runs to 14 residues. Trimming left V 2 bases short and J 0 bases short, with 8 bases between. Germline V gene sequence: CDR1 MNHEY, CDR2 SVGEGT. The CDR3 here is CASSYRDNSYEQYF. CDR3 sequence (DNA): TGTGCCAGCAGTTACCGGGACAACTCCTACGAGCAGTACTTC.

The CDR3 spells CASSQGADTEAFF. For the CDR3, the DNA is TGTGCCAGCTCACAGGGCGCCGACACTGAAGCTTTCTTT. The rearrangement joins TRBV18 to TRBJ1-1; D gene uncertain. Trimming took off 4 bases at V and 3 bases at J, with 9 bases between the two ends. The germline gives CDR1 KGHSH, CDR2 LQKENI. The CDR3 runs to 13 residues.

The chain is built from TRBV9 and TRBJ2-1; 13 bases agree with TRBD2. Germline trimming cut 4 bases from V and 6 bases from J; bases unmatched to any gene: 4. The CDR3 has 15 residues. The germline V gene encodes CDR1 SGDLS and CDR2 YYNGEE. This CDR3 reads CASSPRTSGGNEQFF. For the CDR3, the DNA is TGTGCCAGCAGCCCCCGGACTAGCGGGGGCAATGAGCAGTTCTTC.

This chain connects TRBV6-5 to TRBJ1-1; no definite D call. Per the germline V gene, CDR1 is MNHEY and CDR2 is SVGAGI. The CDR3 loop spans 12 amino acids. V shed 7 bases and J shed 7 bases, with 13 bases lying between them. In DNA, the CDR3 is TGTGCCAGCAATTATTGGGGAATTGAAGCTTTCTTT. Protein: CASNYWGIEAFF.

This chain joins TRBV15 and TRBJ2-3; either TRBD1 or TRBD2 may supply D (5 bases each). From germline, CDR1 is LNHNV and CDR2 YYDKDF (reference sequence). This CDR3 spans 14 amino acids. Trimming stripped 6 bases from V and 7 bases from J, with 17 bases between. This CDR3 reads CATRGENDLNTQYF. The DNA of the CDR3 is TGTGCCACCAGGGGGGAGAATGACCTAAATACGCAGTATTTT.

J is TRBJ2-3 and V is TRBV28; D may be TRBD2 (6 bases). Germline V gene sequence: CDR1 MDHEN, CDR2 SYDVKM. The V gene lost 11 bases and the J gene lost 2 bases, with 17 bases spanning the gap. CDR3 length: 14 amino acids. As DNA, the CDR3 is TGTGCCGGAGGGAGCGGTGGAGACACAGATACGCAGTATTTT. Its translation is CAGGSGGDTDTQYF.

The V call is TRBV2, the J call TRBJ2-3; TRBD2 aligns across 9 bases. The CDR3 runs to 15 residues. Germline lookup yields CDR1 SNHLY and CDR2 FYNNEI. V lost 1 base, J lost 5 bases, and 4 bases stayed unmatched. CDR3 in DNA: TGTGCCAGCAGTGAAGGGAGCGGGGGGCAAGATACGCAGTATTTT. It is translated as CASSEGSGGQDTQYF. The full variable domain, with the rest looked up from reference TRBV2 and TRBJ2-3, is EPEVTQTPSHQVTQMGQEVILRCVPISNHLYFYWYRQILGQKVEFLVSFYNNEISEKSEIFDDQFSVERPDGSNFTLKIRSTKLEDSAMYFCASSEGSGGQDTQYFGPGTRLTVL.